Listed below are T cell receptor beta chains from one sample, sequenced in a study of T-cell reconstitution after alpha-beta-depleted transplantation in children. TCRdb called the PCR reads again in MiXCR, with one record for every CDR3 protein. The sample records hundreds of thousands of distinct CDR3 sequences, around a sixth being singletons. Sequenced material: PBMCs from the stem cell graft donor, taken from the stem cell graft. The receptors originated from a human donor who donated a stem cell graft to a child with acute myeloid leukemia. CDR3s include the opening cysteine and the closing phenylalanine or tryptophan. D genes are given only for firm matches. Part of the rows lack a size; the others show once, few, many or a class for expanded clones.

clone_size d_call j_call v_call cdr3_nt cdr3_aa
many . TRBJ1-3 TRBV7-6 TGTGCCAGCAGCCGGGGTGTCAATTCACAGAGCCTTGGAAACACCATATATTTT CASSRGVNSQSLGNTIYF
many . TRBJ2-3 TRBV20-1 TGCAGTGCTAGCTGGGAAGGTACGCAGTATTTT CSASWEGTQYF
few TRBD1 TRBJ2-5 TRBV20-1 TGCAGTGCTAGAGTTCGACAGGGGGTGGAAGAGACCCAGTACTTC CSARVRQGVEETQYF
. . TRBJ1-6 TRBV5-1 TGCGCCAGCAGCTTGACTTATAATTCACCCCTCCACTTT CASSLTYNSPLHF
. . TRBJ2-3 TRBV20-1 TGCAGTGCCATCCTACCCTCGGGGGCCGGGAGCACAGATACGCAGTATTTT CSAILPSGAGSTDTQYF
. . TRBJ2-1 TRBV5-5 TGTGCCAGCAGCTTAGGGTTGCTGGGGTATGAGCAGTTCTTC CASSLGLLGYEQFF
many TRBD2 TRBJ2-1 TRBV6-4 TGTGCCAGCAGTGGGTATTCGGGGGGGGCCCTGGATGAGCAGTTCTTC CASSGYSGGALDEQFF
. . TRBJ2-7 TRBV7-9 TGTGCCAGCAGAGGGGGGGCACCGACCTACGAGCAGTACTTC CASRGGAPTYEQYF
many TRBD1 TRBJ2-1 TRBV20-1 TGCAGTGCTAGCACGAACATTAGACAGGGCAAGGAGCAGTTCTTC CSASTNIRQGKEQFF
few TRBD1 TRBJ1-6 TRBV6-5 TGTGCCAGCAGTTACTCGGGGACAGGTTTGGGGTCCTATAATTCACCCCTCCACTTT CASSYSGTGLGSYNSPLHF
many . TRBJ2-5 TRBV15 TGTGCCACCAGCAGAGTGGTGACAGCACAAGAGACCCAGTACTTC CATSRVVTAQETQYF
many TRBD1 TRBJ2-7 TRBV29-1 TGCAGCGTTGAAGAGGAGGGACAGGGCTACGAGCAGTACTTC CSVEEEGQGYEQYF
. . TRBJ2-4 TRBV20-1 TGCAGTGCTAGAGCCCAGAATCCAAAAAGGTACTTC CSARAQNPKRYF
. . TRBJ2-3 TRBV6-1 TGTGCCAGCAGTGAGCACAGGGCAGATACGCAGTATTTT CASSEHRADTQYF
few TRBD1 TRBJ1-4 TRBV6-1 TGTGCCAGCAGTGCTTCGGGACAGGTCCGTAATGAAAAACTGTTTTTT CASSASGQVRNEKLFF
many . TRBJ1-2 TRBV20-1 TGCAGTGCCCCACTCGGCTATGGCTACACCTTC CSAPLGYGYTF
. . TRBJ2-4 TRBV12-3/TRBV12-4 TGTGCCAGCAGTTTCCCATCCGGGGGACGCAAAAACATTCAGTACTTC CASSFPSGGRKNIQYF
few TRBD1 TRBJ1-5 TRBV20-1 TGCAGTGCTAGCTCCGGGACAGGGGAGGGAGCCCAGCATTTT CSASSGTGEGAQHF
many TRBD1 TRBJ2-1 TRBV6-6 TGTGCCAGTGGACAGGGCAATGAGCAGTTCTTC CASGQGNEQFF
. . TRBJ1-5 TRBV20-1 TGCAGTGCTCCAACCCAGGGGTATAGCAATCAGCCCCACCATTTT CSAPTQGYSNQPHHF
few . TRBJ1-1 TRBV29-1 TGCAGCGTTGAAGCGTACACTGAAGCTTTCTTT CSVEAYTEAFF
few . TRBJ2-1 TRBV5-6 TGTGCCAGCAGCTTACAAGGACATCGCTACAATGAGCAGTTCTTC CASSLQGHRYNEQFF
few TRBD1 TRBJ2-1 TRBV15 TGTGCCACCAGCAGTGCCGGACAGGAACAATCACCCTACAATGAGCAGTTCTTC CATSSAGQEQSPYNEQFF
. . TRBJ2-7 TRBV10-3 TGTGCCATCAGTGACTCTACCTACGAGCAGTACTTC CAISDSTYEQYF
many . TRBJ2-7 TRBV20-1 TGCAGTGCTACCTTCAGTGGTCGACCCTACGAGCAGTACTTC CSATFSGRPYEQYF
many TRBD2 TRBJ2-7 TRBV7-2 TGTGCCAGCAGCCAGACTAGCGGGGGGACCTACGAGCAGTACTTC CASSQTSGGTYEQYF
many TRBD1 TRBJ1-1 TRBV12-3/TRBV12-4 TGTGCCAGCAGTTCCCGTGGACAGGGAGGCGCTGAAGCTTTCTTT CASSSRGQGGAEAFF
many . TRBJ1-4 TRBV20-1 TGCAGTGCTCTCGGGGGGCTTAATGAAAAACTGTTTTTT CSALGGLNEKLFF
many TRBD2 TRBJ2-1 TRBV20-1 TGCAGTGCTATAACTAGCGGGAGCTACAATGAGCAGTTCTTC CSAITSGSYNEQFF
. . TRBJ2-5 TRBV12-3/TRBV12-4 TGTGCCAGCAGTGCCCTCGCTTCCCAAGAGACCCAGTACTTC CASSALASQETQYF
. . TRBJ2-1 TRBV7-2 TGTGCCAGCAGCTTAGACAGGGCCAAAGGAGAGCAGTTCTTC CASSLDRAKGEQFF
few . TRBJ2-7 TRBV5-6 TGTGCCAGCAGCTTGGACGGCAACTACGAGCAGTACTTC CASSLDGNYEQYF
. TRBD2 TRBJ2-1 TRBV7-8 TGTGCCAGCAGCCTATTTCTAGCGGGGCCCGACAATGAGCAGTTCTTC CASSLFLAGPDNEQFF
few . TRBJ2-2 TRBV20-1 TGCAGTGCTAGAGTTCAGGGAGTTGACACCGGGGAGCTGTTTTTT CSARVQGVDTGELFF
. . TRBJ1-2 TRBV28 TGTGCCAGCATTTCCCGAGCGATACAGGCCGGGGATGGCTACACCTTC CASISRAIQAGDGYTF
many . TRBJ2-1 TRBV7-3 TGTGCCAGCAGCCCGCGTCAGGGGAAGGACAATGAGCAGTTCTTC CASSPRQGKDNEQFF
many . TRBJ2-5 TRBV20-1 TGCAGTGCCAAACTCCCGGGTGGATTAGAGACCCAGTACTTC CSAKLPGGLETQYF
. . TRBJ2-2 TRBV5-1 TGCGCCAGCGCTTCTGAGGGGATCGCCGGGGAGCTGTTTTTT CASASEGIAGELFF
many . TRBJ1-1 TRBV20-1 TGCAGTGCTAGAGACAGGGGAATGACTGAAGCTTTCTTT CSARDRGMTEAFF
. . TRBJ1-2 TRBV20-1 TGCAGTGCTAGAGATTCAGGGGTACCTCTCTATGGCTACACCTTC CSARDSGVPLYGYTF
few . TRBJ2-6 TRBV11-2 TGTGCCAGCAGCCCTAGGACGGGGCTGAGCTCTGGGGCCAACGTCCTGACTTTC CASSPRTGLSSGANVLTF
. TRBD1 TRBJ1-5 TRBV7-6 TGTGCCAGCAGCGAGCGACAGGGGAGAGGCCAGCCCCAGCATTTT CASSERQGRGQPQHF
. . TRBJ1-6 TRBV12-3/TRBV12-4 TGTGCCAGCAGTTTCTCAGGGAGCTCCTATAATTCACCCCTCCACTTT CASSFSGSSYNSPLHF
. TRBD1 TRBJ2-7 TRBV7-2 TGTGCCAGCAGCGTGACAGGGGGCTTCTCCTACGAGCAGTACTTC CASSVTGGFSYEQYF
. . TRBJ1-5 TRBV5-5 TGTGCCAGCAGCTTGGTACAAAATCAGCCCCAGCATTTT CASSLVQNQPQHF
many . TRBJ1-1 TRBV25-1 TGTGCCAGCAGTGACTCGTCGTTGAACACTGAAGCTTTCTTT CASSDSSLNTEAFF
. . TRBJ2-5 TRBV15 TGTGCCACCAGCAGGGACAGAGCGGGACAAAACTCTCAAGAGACCCAGTACTTC CATSRDRAGQNSQETQYF
many . TRBJ2-5 TRBV20-1 TGCAGTGCTAGCGACAGTCGGGGAGAGACCCAGTACTTC CSASDSRGETQYF
many . TRBJ1-2 TRBV20-1 TGCAGTGCCCTTCCGGATCGCCAAGGGGATGGCTACACCTTC CSALPDRQGDGYTF
many . TRBJ1-4 TRBV20-1 TGCAGTGCTACCTCAGGGGTTACTAATGAAAAACTGTTTTTT CSATSGVTNEKLFF
few . TRBJ2-3 TRBV7-2 TGTGCCAGCAGCTTAGCGCTTCTAGCTTCAGATACGCAGTATTTT CASSLALLASDTQYF
few . TRBJ2-1 TRBV29-1 TGCAGCGTTGGGGGCGACCTATACAATGAGCAGTTCTTC CSVGGDLYNEQFF
. TRBD1 TRBJ1-6 TRBV11-2 TGTGCCAGCAGCGGGAGGGACAGACTCATTTTCAATTCACCCCTCCACTTT CASSGRDRLIFNSPLHF
many TRBD2 TRBJ2-3 TRBV20-1 TGCAGTGCCTACCGAGCGGGGCCCTCCCCAGATACGCAGTATTTT CSAYRAGPSPDTQYF
. . TRBJ1-1 TRBV9 TGTGCCAGCAGCGTAGAGGGCAGCCTGAACACTGAAGCTTTCTTT CASSVEGSLNTEAFF
. . TRBJ1-5 TRBV7-7 TGTGCCAGCAGCTTAGGCATGAGCTGGCCCCAGCATTTT CASSLGMSWPQHF
. . TRBJ2-1 TRBV7-2 TGTGCCAGCAGCTTAGGGCCCGTCGAGCAGTTCTTC CASSLGPVEQFF
. . TRBJ2-3 TRBV20-1 TGCAGTGCGTGGGTCGGGGCCGGAGATACGCAGTATTTT CSAWVGAGDTQYF
. TRBD2 TRBJ2-7 TRBV10-3 TGTGCCGCAGCTACTAGCGGCTCCTACGAGCAGTACTTC CAAATSGSYEQYF
many . TRBJ2-1 TRBV29-1 TGCAGCGTTTCCCGGGGGGCTCTACGATCAAGGGATGAGCAGTTCTTC CSVSRGALRSRDEQFF